This entry features one T cell receptor (beta chain) sequence. Its antigen is as yet unknown. RNA transcripts gave rise to amplified TCR beta CDR3 regions. Using the HTBI primer set, a first-round RT-PCR was run on the TCR CDR3. TCRdb redid the calling of the multiplex PCR reads with MiXCR, one entry per CDR3 protein. This sample has some 580,000 distinct CDR3 sequences, with 15% to 20% found just once. The data originate from a study of T cells in Graves' hyperthyroidism and ophthalmopathy. General observations from the study: A model built on 13 V-J features separated ophthalmopathy from stable hyperthyroidism. Blood also held most thyroid clonotypes expanded beyond 0.001.

Duration under 3 months, a NOSPECS grade of at least 4, and a Clinical Activity Score of at least 3 characterized the ophthalmopathy patients. The sample consisted of blood. This sequence originates from a middle-aged woman with Graves' ophthalmopathy.

This CDR3 reads CASSPAGVGELFF. The CDR3 region has the DNA TGTGCCAGCAGCCCAGCGGGCGTCGGGGAGCTGTTTTTT. The chain is built from TRBV6-9 and TRBJ2-2; a possible D gene is TRBD2 (6 bases). With 6 bases removed from V and 7 bases from J, the gap between germline ends came to 12 bases. Per the germline V gene, CDR1 is MNHGY and CDR2 is SVAAGI. The CDR3 has 13 amino acids.